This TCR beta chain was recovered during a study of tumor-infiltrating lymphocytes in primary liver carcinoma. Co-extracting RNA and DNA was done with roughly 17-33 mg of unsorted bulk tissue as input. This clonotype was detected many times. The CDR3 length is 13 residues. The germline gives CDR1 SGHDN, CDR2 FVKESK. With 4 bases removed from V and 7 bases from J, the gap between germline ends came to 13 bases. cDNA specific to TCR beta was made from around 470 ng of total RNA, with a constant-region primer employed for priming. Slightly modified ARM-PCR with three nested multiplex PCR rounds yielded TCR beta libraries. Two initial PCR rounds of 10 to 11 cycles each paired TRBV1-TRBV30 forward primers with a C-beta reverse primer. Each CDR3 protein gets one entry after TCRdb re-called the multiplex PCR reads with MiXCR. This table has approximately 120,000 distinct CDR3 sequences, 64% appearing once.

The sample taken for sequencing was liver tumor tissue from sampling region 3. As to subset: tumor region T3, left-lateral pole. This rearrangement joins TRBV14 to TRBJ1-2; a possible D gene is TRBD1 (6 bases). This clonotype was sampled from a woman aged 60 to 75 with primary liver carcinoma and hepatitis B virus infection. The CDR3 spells CASSLTQGTGYTF. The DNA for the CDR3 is TGTGCCAGCAGCCTCACTCAGGGGACTGGCTACACCTTC.